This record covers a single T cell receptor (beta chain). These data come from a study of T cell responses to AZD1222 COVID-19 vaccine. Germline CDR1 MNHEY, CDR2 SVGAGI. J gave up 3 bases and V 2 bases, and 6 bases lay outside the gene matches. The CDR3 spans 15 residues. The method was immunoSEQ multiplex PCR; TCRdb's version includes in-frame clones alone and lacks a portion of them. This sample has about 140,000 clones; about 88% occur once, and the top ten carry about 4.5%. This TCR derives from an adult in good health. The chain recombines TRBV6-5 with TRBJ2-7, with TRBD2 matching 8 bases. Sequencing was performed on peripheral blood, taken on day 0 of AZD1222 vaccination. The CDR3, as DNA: TGTGCCAGCAGTTACGGCGGACTAGCCTACTACGAGCAGTACTTC. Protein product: CASSYGGLAYYEQYF.